This TCR beta chain was observed in a study of T cells after posttransplantation cyclophosphamide (dated by TCRdb to between 2015 and 2016). Concerning the study at large: Using TRB sequencing, the study followed how the T cell repertoire reconstituted after myeloablative bone marrow transplantation in which posttransplantation cyclophosphamide served as GVHD prophylaxis. Because TRA and TRB clonality were tightly correlated in 9 samples, subsequent TCR analyses were focused on TRB only. Antigen receptor sequencing was done on samples from some 40 PTCy-treated patients and from approximately 16 related bone marrow donors of those patients. Public TRB sequences were queried against a database of over 3,600 sequences associated with responses to pathogens, tumor antigens, self-antigens and alloantigens. Blood from all 34 PTCy patients who had 1-year posttransplant specimens underwent TRB sequencing. In 3 patients, up to roughly 3 additional blood samples taken between 2 and 5.2 years after transplant also underwent TRB sequencing, as did pretransplant blood from 4 patients. Paper-wide results and their limitations: Donor-recipient similarity was low at 1-2 months but increased during the first year, and donor CD8+ memory clones often dominated later blood repertoires. Across 40 to 55 patients, TRB clonality was highly associated with recipient CMV seropositivity and CMV reactivation, and PTCy diversity was similar to diversity in CNI/methotrexate controls. The TRB repertoires of T cells infiltrating skin or GI tract showed only limited overlap with the TRB repertoires of T cells in blood.

In the case of this clone: Its binding antigen is unknown. Base qualities are not provided; no much larger clone lies one nucleotide away.

In the germline V gene, CDR1 corresponds to SGDLS and CDR2 to YYNGEE. V is reduced by 4 bases and J by 2 bases, leaving a spacing of 13 bases between them. The CDR3, from cysteine to phenylalanine, totals 14 residues. CDR3 DNA only is kept here, 42 bases in frame from base 1. What the treatment or condition label conveys for this sample: high-dose cyclophosphamide on days +3 and +4 as single-agent GVHD prophylaxis. For conditioning, the PTCy patients got busulfan and fludarabine, then a related or unrelated marrow graft, followed by cyclophosphamide on days +3 and +4. The PTCy-treated patients were enrolled in a prospective multi-institutional clinical trial. Mononuclear cells from peripheral blood and bone marrow were separated by Ficoll-Hypaque density centrifugation and then cryopreserved. Genomic DNA was the input for TRB sequencing, which was run either with the immunoSEQ assay at survey resolution or with the hsTCRB kit. The authors' analysis ran thus. Initial read processing used immunoSEQ software, and repertoire analyses used the LymphoSeq R package. For each TRB dataset, clonality was calculated as 1 minus normalized Shannon entropy, and the Gini coefficient was computed as well. Phenotypes of unsorted samples were inferred by mapping TRB sequences from sorted subsets of the recipient or donor onto unsorted samples of the same recipient. TCRdb carries this immuneACCESS record with in-frame sequences only. Its versions omit some clonotypes, under half of them owing to an unresolved V gene in the studies checked, with the rest unexplained. V, J and clone size derive from that table, while D and trimming were established from the DNA sequence. The table for this sample lists just under 20,000 clones; roughly nine tenths of them were counted only once. The ten largest clones take up about 6.7% of the sample.

The source material was PBMCs, sampled after allogeneic stem cell transplant with posttransplant cyclophosphamide. The clonotype was recovered from a female patient between 35 and 55 years old who received an allogeneic stem cell transplant from a related donor, was CMV-positive, and had no GVHD. After a transplant, the donor of the graft may account for some T cells. The V and J segments used are TRBV9 and TRBJ2-7; TRBD1 is possibly the D segment (7 matching bases). CDR3 reads: CASSSQGGPYEQYF. In nucleotides, the sequence is TGTGCCAGCAGCTCGCAGGGGGGACCCTACGAGCAGTACTTC.